This TCR beta chain is drawn from a study of blood T cell repertoires in COVID-19. Study at large: The United States, Italy and Spain were the sources of the acute and convalescent COVID-19 samples. T cells, B-cell-depleted T cells, or PBMCs provided the cDNA or gDNA that served as material.

Clones were sequenced by immunoSEQ multiplex PCR, and TCRdb holds only the in-frame ones, with some missing. The sample shows under 200,000 clones, roughly 90% of them seen only once. Individuals drawn from 20 to 25 US areas were about 18 to 100 years old. Cohorts were based on clinical histories the participants reported. V shed 4 bases, J shed 5 bases, and the junction held 4 bases outside the gene matches. Germline V gives CDR1 SGHRS, CDR2 YFSETQ. This CDR3 contains 15 residues. This clone was observed a single time. The sequencing input was PBMCs or T cells enriched from blood (not recorded which). The receptor was isolated from a woman aged 18-29 years who had recovered from COVID-19. This sequence joins TRBV5-1 and TRBJ2-3, with 13 bases that match TRBD2. The CDR3 region has the DNA TGCGCCAGCAGCGCCGGACTAGCGGGGGAAGATACGCAGTATTTT. This encodes CASSAGLAGEDTQYF.